This T cell receptor beta chain was retrieved from a study of shared clonotypes between healthy human individuals. The assay ran at deep level. Sequencing was performed with immunoSEQ multiplex PCR; in TCRdb, only in-frame clones are kept and a portion is missing. In the table there are more than 2,000,000 clones, over 85% of which are singletons. This clonotype was sampled from a man in his late teens or twenties in good health. Some clones in this sample may be carry-over from other donors' samples. The sample was naive CD4+ T cells from PBMCs. The sample's subset: CD45RA+ positively selected.

CDR3 residues: CASTLGGTVLAGETQYF. In DNA form, the CDR3 reads TGCGCCAGCACCCTGGGGGGCACAGTTCTTGCGGGAGAGACCCAGTACTTC. The rearrangement uses TRBV5-1 and TRBJ2-5, with D tentatively TRBD1 or TRBD2 (6 bases each). Trimming cost V 6 bases and J 4 bases, with 25 bases left between them. Germline assignment: CDR1 SGHRS and CDR2 YFSETQ. The CDR3 loop spans 17 amino acids.